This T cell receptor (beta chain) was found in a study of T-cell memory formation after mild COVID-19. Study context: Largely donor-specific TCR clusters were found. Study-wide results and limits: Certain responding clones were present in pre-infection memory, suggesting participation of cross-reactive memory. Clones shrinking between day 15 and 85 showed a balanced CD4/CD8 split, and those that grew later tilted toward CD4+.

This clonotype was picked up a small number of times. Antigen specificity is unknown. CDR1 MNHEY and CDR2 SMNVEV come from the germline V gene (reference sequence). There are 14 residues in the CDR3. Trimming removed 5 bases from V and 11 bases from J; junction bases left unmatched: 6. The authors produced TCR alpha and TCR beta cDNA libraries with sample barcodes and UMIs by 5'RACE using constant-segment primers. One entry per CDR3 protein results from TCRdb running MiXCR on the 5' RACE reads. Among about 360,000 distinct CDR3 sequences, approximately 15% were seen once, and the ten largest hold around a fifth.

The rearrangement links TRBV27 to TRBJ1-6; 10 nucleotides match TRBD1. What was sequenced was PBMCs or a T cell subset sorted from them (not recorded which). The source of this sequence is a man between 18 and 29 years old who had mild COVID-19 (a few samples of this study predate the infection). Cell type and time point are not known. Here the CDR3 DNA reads TGTGCCAGCAGTCCAGGACAGGGGGTGACACCCCTCCACTTT. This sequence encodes CASSPGQGVTPLHF.